Below, 28 T cell receptor beta chains from the same sample are listed, as sequenced in a study of blood T cell repertoires in COVID-19. Data came from immunoSEQ multiplex PCR; TCRdb stores just in-frame clones and leaves some out. The table lists 70,000 or so clones, 75% to 80% of them singletons, with 45% to 60% in the top ten. Sample: peripheral blood. These receptors were collected from a human donor in a cohort sampled during active COVID-19.

V and J are TRBV5-4 and TRBJ2-1; 13 bases line up with TRBD2. This CDR3 contains 17 residues. The J segment lost 5 bases and the V segment lost 4 bases, leaving 9 bases of the junction unmatched. Germline V gene lookup returns CDR1 SGHNT and CDR2 YYREEE (reference sequence). The CDR3 is CASSARPGTSGNNEQFF. The CDR3 DNA sequence: TGTGCCAGCAGCGCTCGTCCGGGGACTAGCGGGAACAATGAGCAGTTCTTC.

In its sample, this clone was seen many times. The chain recombines TRBV6-1 with TRBJ2-7; 13 bases are a match to TRBD2. CDR1 and CDR2 (germline): MNHNS, SASEGT. This CDR3 contains 15 residues. V shed 2 bases, J shed 3 bases, and the junction held 1 base outside the gene matches. The CDR3 nucleotides read TGTGCCAGCAGTGAAAGACTAGCGGGAGGCTACGAGCAGTACTTC. Translation: CASSERLAGGYEQYF.

V is TRBV3-1 (or the pseudogene TRBV3-2) and J is TRBJ2-7; tentative D call: TRBD2 (6 bases). V lost 4 bases and J lost 6, with 16 bases in between. CDR1 and CDR2 from the germline V gene are LGHDT and YNNKEL (reference sequence). The CDR3 has 14 residues. CDR3 amino acids: CASSLRRLAREQYF. CDR3 nucleotides: TGTGCCAGCAGCCTCCGAAGGCTAGCGCGCGAGCAGTACTTC.

The chain employs TRBV3-1 (or the pseudogene TRBV3-2) and TRBJ2-3; TRBD1 is a possible D gene (6 bases). The CDR3 has 14 amino acids. Trimming pared 1 base from V and 11 bases from J, leaving 16 bases between. From germline, CDR1 is LGHDT and CDR2 YNNKEL (reference sequence). CDR3 bases: TGTGCCAGCAGCCAAGCCAGGACAGTGGCCTTGCAGTATTTT. It translates to CASSQARTVALQYF.

This chain links TRBV4-1 with TRBJ1-4, with TRBD1 matching 10 bases. The CDR3 contains 15 residues. Per germline, CDR1 MGHRA and CDR2 YSYEKL. V was pared by 4 bases and J by 7 bases, with 6 bases of the junction left unmatched. The CDR3 spells CASSLVGTGVEKLFF. CDR3 nucleotides: TGCGCCAGCAGCCTAGTAGGGACAGGGGTTGAAAAACTGTTTTTT.

V usage is TRBV30 and J usage is TRBJ1-6; D gene unclear. V gave up 0 bases and J gave up 10 bases, with 7 bases separating them. Germline-derived CDR1 and CDR2 are GTSNPN and SVGIG (reference sequence). This CDR3 comprises 12 residues. The CDR3: CAWSVTSSPLHF. The CDR3 nucleotides read TGTGCCTGGAGTGTCACATCCTCACCCCTCCACTTT. The entire variable domain, with the rest obtained from reference TRBV30 and TRBJ1-6, is as follows: SQTIHQWPATLVQPVGSPLSLECTVEGTSNPNLYWYRQAAGRGLQLLFYSVGIGQISSEVPQNLSASRPQDRQFILSSKKLLLSDSGFYLCAWSVTSSPLHFGNGTRLTVT.

The CDR3 DNA reads as TGTGCCAGCAGTATCCACAGGGAGAACACTGAAGCTTTCTTT. Translating it yields CASSIHRENTEAFF. The rearrangement joins TRBV28 to TRBJ1-1; D may be TRBD1 (6 bases). This CDR3 is built from 14 residues. V was clipped by 5 bases and J by 1 base, with 11 bases between them. Looked up from germline, CDR1 is MDHEN and CDR2 is SYDVKM.

This clone was found once. The chain joins TRBV19 to TRBJ1-1, with TRBD1 identical over 7 bases. Germline CDR1 reads LNHDA; CDR2 reads SQIVND (reference sequence). Trimming removed 6 bases from V and 2 bases from J; junction bases left unmatched: 9. The CDR3 runs to 15 residues. The CDR3 protein is CASRQLDRTNTEAFF. CDR3 DNA sequence: TGTGCCAGTAGACAACTGGACAGGACAAACACTGAAGCTTTCTTT.

Here the CDR3 reads CASSLLLNPGPVAVEQYF. DNA for the CDR3: TGTGCCAGCAGCTTATTACTAAACCCCGGCCCGGTCGCCGTCGAGCAGTACTTC. V is TRBV7-9 and J is TRBJ2-7; D unresolved. The germline V and J ends were trimmed by 2 bases and 6 bases, with 26 bases remaining between them. The CDR3 sequence is 18 residues long. The germline gives CDR1 SEHNR, CDR2 FQNEAQ (reference sequence).

This clone was seen a handful of times. The chain recombines TRBV2 with TRBJ1-6; 9 bases agree with TRBD1. CDR1 and CDR2 (germline): SNHLY, FYNNEI. CDR3 length: 14 amino acids. With V trimmed by 6 bases and J by 11 bases, 8 bases remained unmatched. The chain's CDR3 is CASRATGGDPPLHF. CDR3 nucleotide sequence: TGTGCCAGCAGGGCAACAGGGGGCGATCCACCCCTCCACTTT.

The J gene is TRBJ1-4, the V gene TRBV24-1; 9 bases are a match to TRBD1. The V segment lost 9 bases and the J segment 5 bases; nucleotides outside the gene matches: 18. The CDR3 covers 18 residues. Germline-derived CDR1 and CDR2 are KGHDR and SFDVKD. CDR3 coding DNA: TGTGCCACCTGGGACAGGGCGGTAGAAATGGGTAGAAATGAAAAACTGTTTTTT. Protein product: CATWDRAVEMGRNEKLFF.

This clone was found a few times. The chain links TRBV7-9 to TRBJ1-3, with D unclear. The CDR3 runs 13 residues. The germline CDR1 and CDR2 sequences are SEHNR and FQNEAQ (reference sequence). The germline V and J ends were trimmed by 1 base and 9 bases, with 10 bases remaining between them. The CDR3 reads CASSLESGGTIYF. The CDR3, as DNA: TGTGCCAGCAGCTTAGAAAGCGGAGGCACCATATATTTT.

The rearrangement joins TRBV11-2 to TRBJ2-3, with 13 bases that match TRBD2. With V trimmed by 3 bases and J by 2 bases, 8 bases remained unmatched. Germline assignment: CDR1 SGHAT and CDR2 FQNNGV. The CDR3 is made up of 18 amino acids. CDR3 sequence: CASSLRTSGREDTDTQYF. CDR3 nucleotide sequence: TGTGCCAGCAGCTTGAGGACTAGCGGGAGAGAGGACACAGATACGCAGTATTTT.

In its sample, this clone was seen a few times. The rearrangement uses TRBV5-1 and TRBJ2-3, with D unclear. The V and J ends lost 0 bases and 0 bases respectively, with 5 bases between them. The length of the CDR3 is 14 residues. Per germline, CDR1 SGHRS and CDR2 YFSETQ. Here the CDR3 DNA reads TGCGCCAGCAGCTTGGGAGTAAGCACAGATACGCAGTATTTT. Amino acid sequence: CASSLGVSTDTQYF.

The J gene is TRBJ2-7, the V gene TRBV6-6; 8 bases match TRBD1. This CDR3 contains 12 residues. Germline V gene lookup returns CDR1 MNHNY and CDR2 SVGAGI (reference sequence). Trimming at V came to 5 bases and at J to 6 bases, leaving 3 bases not matched to a gene. CDR3 in amino acids: CASSKTGVEQYF. In nucleotides, the CDR3 is TGTGCCAGCAGTAAGACAGGGGTCGAGCAGTACTTC.

This clone has just a few counts. The genes are TRBV27 and TRBJ1-5, with D maybe TRBD1 (6 bases). The V gene's germline CDR1 is MNHEY and CDR2 SMNVEV (reference sequence). V dropped 1 base and J dropped 4 bases, with 14 bases sitting between them. This CDR3 has 16 residues. CDR3 nucleotide sequence: TGTGCCAGCAGTTTATTTCAGGGGACGGGTAATCAGCCCCAGCATTTT. The encoded protein is CASSLFQGTGNQPQHF.

The chain is built from TRBV19 and TRBJ2-1; 11 bases are a match to TRBD2. The germline CDR1 and CDR2 sequences are LNHDA and SQIVND (reference sequence). The junction had 12 bases not matched to a gene; V was cut back by 4 bases and J by 10 bases. This CDR3 comprises 16 residues. CDR3 nucleotides: TGTGCCAGTAGTACAAATTTAGCGGGGGGGCTCGGGGAGCAGTTCTTC. This gives the protein CASSTNLAGGLGEQFF.

With respect to this clone: A read error may account for a junction end that differs from germline. The rearrangement uses TRBV20-1 and TRBJ2-7; perhaps TRBD1 as D (5 bases). The CDR3 loop spans 11 amino acids. Per the germline V gene, CDR1 is DFQATT and CDR2 is SNEGSKA (reference sequence). CDR3 sequence (DNA): TGCAGTGCTAGGGACATGTGGGGCATGGACTTC. Residues: CSARDMWGMDF.

The chain links TRBV10-1 to TRBJ2-7; 11 bases agree with TRBD1. CDR3 size: 15 residues. Per the germline V gene, CDR1 is WNHNN and CDR2 is SYGVQD (reference sequence). V was pared by 5 bases and J by 1 base, with 4 bases of the junction left unmatched. The CDR3: CASSTRDRGSYEQYF. In DNA, the CDR3 is TGCGCCAGCAGTACCCGGGACAGGGGGTCCTACGAGCAGTACTTC.

The chain couples TRBV5-4 to TRBJ2-1; TRBD2 matches at 11 bases. The CDR3 is made up of 16 amino acids. Trimming removed 4 bases from V and 4 bases from J; junction bases left unmatched: 7. The germline V gene encodes CDR1 SGHNT and CDR2 YYREEE (reference sequence). The CDR3 DNA reads TGTGCCAGCAGCCCTGGCACTAGCGGGGGTTACAATGAGCAGTTCTTC. Its translation is CASSPGTSGGYNEQFF.

The chain employs TRBV5-4 and TRBJ1-1; D unclear. Trimming cost V 2 bases and J 0 bases, with 5 bases left between them. Germline values: CDR1 SGHNT, CDR2 YYREEE (reference sequence). The CDR3 spans 13 residues. The CDR3 nucleotides read TGTGCCAGCAGCTTAAATATGAACACTGAAGCTTTCTTT. This codes for CASSLNMNTEAFF.

V and J are TRBV5-1 and TRBJ1-1; 8 positions agree with TRBD1. This CDR3 has 16 amino acids. Per the germline V gene, CDR1 is SGHRS and CDR2 is YFSETQ. The J segment lost 0 bases and the V segment lost 0 bases, leaving 4 bases of the junction unmatched. CDR3 sequence: CASSLAPDRVNTEAFF. CDR3 DNA: TGCGCCAGCAGCTTGGCCCCGGACAGGGTGAACACTGAAGCTTTCTTT.

This clone has just a few counts. Written as DNA, the CDR3 is TGTGCCACCAGCAGAGGGGAATGGGACAGCGTATCCTCTGGAAACACCATATATTTT. As protein: CATSRGEWDSVSSGNTIYF. The chain has TRBV15 and TRBJ1-3; 7 positions agree with TRBD1. Germline values: CDR1 LNHNV, CDR2 YYDKDF (reference sequence). V shed 1 base, J shed 0 bases, and the junction held 12 bases outside the gene matches. The CDR3 loop spans 19 amino acids.

This rearrangement joins TRBV5-6 to TRBJ2-2; D perhaps matches TRBD1 (5 bases). The germline gives CDR1 SGHDT, CDR2 YYEEEE. V gave up 2 bases and J gave up 6 bases, with 8 bases separating them. The CDR3 is made up of 13 amino acids. Here the CDR3 DNA reads TGTGCCAGCAGCTTAACAGGCGCCGGGGAGCTGTTTTTT. It codes for CASSLTGAGELFF.

V and J are TRBV9 and TRBJ2-3; D remains ambiguous. Germline loops: CDR1 SGDLS, CDR2 YYNGEE. V lost 0 bases and J lost 5, with 22 bases in between. The CDR3 sequence is 18 residues long. The CDR3 loop is CASSVATPRARSGDTQYF. The CDR3 bases are TGTGCCAGCAGCGTAGCTACCCCCAGAGCAAGGTCGGGAGATACGCAGTATTTT. Drawing the rest from reference TRBV9 and TRBJ2-3, the complete variable domain is DSGVTQTPKHLITATGQRVTLRCSPRSGDLSVYWYQQSLDQGLQFLIQYYNGEERAKGNILERFSAQQFPDLHSELNLSSLELGDSALYFCASSVATPRARSGDTQYFGPGTRLTVL.

As DNA, the CDR3 is TGTGCCAGCAGCCCCCCGGGACTAGCGGGAGTGGATACGCAGTATTTT. It encodes CASSPPGLAGVDTQYF. This chain uses TRBV3-1 (or the pseudogene TRBV3-2) with TRBJ2-3; 14 bases align to TRBD2. Trimming at V came to 4 bases and at J to 6 bases, leaving 6 bases not matched to a gene. The CDR3 is 16 amino acids. Germline loops: CDR1 LGHDT, CDR2 YNNKEL (reference sequence).

The chain links TRBV7-2 to TRBJ2-7; perhaps TRBD1 as D (7 bases). The CDR3 is made up of 15 amino acids. Germline V CDR1 and CDR2: SGHTA, FQGNSA. V lost 5 bases, J lost 3 bases, and 17 bases lay in between. The CDR3 spells CASSPDAGQHYEQYF. CDR3 DNA: TGTGCCAGCAGCCCCGATGCGGGACAGCACTACGAGCAGTACTTC.

The rearrangement links TRBV5-1 to TRBJ1-6; 11 positions match TRBD1. The CDR3 contains 16 residues. V lost 4 bases and J lost 9; bases outside the gene matches: 9. Per the germline V gene, CDR1 is SGHRS and CDR2 is YFSETQ. CDR3 nucleotide sequence: TGCGCCAGCAGCGGGCCCGGGACAGGGGGTAGTTCACCCCTCCACTTT. This encodes CASSGPGTGGSSPLHF. The complete variable domain, with remaining parts taken from reference TRBV5-1 and TRBJ1-6, reads KAGVTQTPRYLIKTRGQQVTLSCSPISGHRSVSWYQQTPGQGLQFLFEYFSETQRNKGNFPGRFSGRQFSNSRSEMNVSTLELGDSALYLCASSGPGTGGSSPLHFGNGTRLTVT.